Shown below are 24 T cell receptor beta chains from a single sample sequenced in a study of blood T cells in healthy people across ages. The authors ran a second PCR of roughly 7 to 11 cycles using a sample-barcoded 5' primer and a J-beta primer mix. In TCRdb, the 5' RACE reads were re-called with MiXCR into one record per CDR3 protein. Here the sample spans around 500,000 distinct CDR3 sequences, roughly a quarter being singletons. This same sample was also part of a study on T cells of mothers and their children.

The sample taken for sequencing was blood. All receptors derive from a boy aged 2 to 9 in good health.

This clonotype was observed a few times. This chain links TRBV20-1 with TRBJ2-3; 13 bases are shared with TRBD2. V lost 6 bases, J lost 2 bases, and 14 bases stayed unmatched. The length of the CDR3 is 18 residues. Germline V lookup: CDR1 DFQATT, CDR2 SNEGSKA (reference sequence). This chain's CDR3 is CSAQGRLAGGSYTDTQYF. DNA of the CDR3: TGCAGTGCACAAGGGAGACTAGCGGGAGGTTCCTACACAGATACGCAGTATTTT.

This clonotype was detected a few times. This rearrangement joins TRBV3-1 to TRBJ1-6; D gene ambiguous. Germline V gene lookup returns CDR1 LGHDT and CDR2 YNNKEL (reference sequence). This CDR3 is built from 12 residues. Trimming took 4 bases from V and 14 from J, leaving 12 bases between them. In DNA form, the CDR3 reads TGTGCCAGCAGCCCCTCGGACGGAGCCCTCCACTTT. Translated: CASSPSDGALHF. The complete variable domain, with remaining parts taken from reference TRBV3-1 and TRBJ1-6, reads DTAVSQTPKYLVTQMGNDKSIKCEQNLGHDTMYWYKQDSKKFLKIMFSYNNKELIINETVPNRFSPKSPDKAHLNLHINSLELGDSAVYFCASSPSDGALHFGNGTRLTVT.

The chain couples TRBV7-2 to TRBJ2-3; tentatively, D is TRBD2 (5 bases). Deletions cut 1 base from V and 1 base from J, with 9 bases between. There are 15 residues in the CDR3. The germline V gene encodes CDR1 SGHTA and CDR2 FQGNSA. In DNA form, the CDR3 reads TGTGCCAGCAGCTTAGGGACTTACCGCACAGATACGCAGTATTTT. Its protein is CASSLGTYRTDTQYF. Full variable domain (missing parts from reference TRBV7-2 and TRBJ2-3): GAGVSQSPSNKVTEKGKDVELRCDPISGHTALYWYRQSLGQGLEFLIYFQGNSAPDKSGLPSDRFSAERTGGSVSTLTIQRTQQEDSAVYLCASSLGTYRTDTQYFGPGTRLTVL.

This clonotype was counted a few times. V and J are TRBV27 and TRBJ2-4; D not resolved. Germline V gene sequence: CDR1 MNHEY, CDR2 SMNVEV (reference sequence). The CDR3 is made up of 14 amino acids. The V gene lost 0 bases and the J gene lost 6 bases, with 9 bases spanning the gap. The CDR3 DNA is TGTGCCAGCAGTTTATCGGGGTCCATAAACATTCAGTACTTC. It is translated as CASSLSGSINIQYF.

The chain links TRBV11-2 to TRBJ2-4; no definite D call. From germline, CDR1 is SGHAT and CDR2 FQNNGV. This CDR3 region has 16 residues. V was shortened by 4 bases and J by 1 base, with 14 bases between the two germline ends. The CDR3 sequence is CASSSRIFGAKNIQYF. CDR3 DNA: TGTGCCAGCAGCTCAAGGATCTTCGGGGCCAAAAACATTCAGTACTTC.

This clonotype was observed a handful of times. This chain joins TRBV7-2 and TRBJ1-2; possibly TRBD1 for D (5 bases). CDR1 is SGHTA, CDR2 FQGNSA, per germline. Deletions cut 4 bases from V and 4 bases from J, with 10 bases between. The CDR3 contains 13 residues. The CDR3 loop reads CASSSGRSYGYTF. The DNA of the CDR3 is TGTGCCAGCAGCTCGGGACGGAGCTATGGCTACACCTTC.

This clonotype was observed a handful of times. The chain employs TRBV29-1 and TRBJ2-3, with TRBD2 as a possible D gene (6 bases). This CDR3 is built from 12 residues. V dropped 2 bases and J dropped 4 bases, with 7 bases sitting between them. From germline, CDR1 is SQVTM and CDR2 ANQGSEA. CDR3 DNA sequence: TGCAGCGTTGAAACTAGCTCAGATACGCAGTATTTT. As protein: CSVETSSDTQYF.

In this sample, this clonotype turned up a few times. An end of the junction does not agree with germline; a read error may underlie this. The chain links TRBV6-2 or TRBV6-3 to TRBJ1-1, with D perhaps TRBD1 (5 bases). This CDR3 has 15 amino acids. Germline CDR1 reads MNHEY; CDR2 reads SVGEGT. CDR3: CASSSMGTVNTEAFF. CDR3 bases: TGTGCCAGCAGCTCCATGGGGACGGTGAACACTGAAGCCTTCTTT.

The V and J genes are TRBV14 and TRBJ2-2, with TRBD2 matching 7 bases. Germline CDR1 reads SGHDN; CDR2 reads FVKESK. The CDR3 contains 16 residues. After removal of 1 base from V and 6 bases from J, the junction contained 8 bases not matched to a gene. CDR3 in amino acids: CASSQATGGPPGELFF. The CDR3, as DNA: TGTGCCAGCAGCCAAGCAACGGGGGGTCCCCCCGGGGAGCTGTTTTTT.

The chain uses TRBV9 and TRBJ2-5, with 7 positions matching TRBD2. CDR1 and CDR2 (germline): SGDLS, YYNGEE. V dropped 2 bases and J dropped 5; count of bases not matched to a gene: 3. The CDR3 extends over 13 amino acids. The CDR3 DNA follows: TGTGCCAGCAGCGTCGGGAGGACGGAGACCCAGTACTTC. As protein: CASSVGRTETQYF.

As to this clonotype: One end of the junction fails to match germline, which may point to a read error. The CDR3 reads CAGSLREGRDEQYF. Here the CDR3 DNA reads TGTGCCGGCAGTTTAAGGGAAGGGAGGGACGAGCAGTACTTC. The chain uses TRBV12-3 or TRBV12-4 and TRBJ2-1, with 7 bases that match TRBD2. Judging by the DNA end, TRBJ2-7 fits better; the J call may be wrong. The CDR3 consists of 14 residues.

The gene calls are TRBV27 and TRBJ2-2; D perhaps matches TRBD2 (5 bases). The CDR3 runs 14 residues. Germline V gene data show CDR1 as MNHEY and CDR2 as SMNVEV (reference sequence). Trimming took off 5 bases at V and 4 bases at J, with 11 bases between the two ends. The CDR3 here is CASSPRTLTGELFF. CDR3 nucleotides: TGTGCCAGCAGTCCAAGGACTCTCACCGGGGAGCTGTTTTTT.

The table lists this clonotype with a few counts. The chain employs TRBV7-7 and TRBJ2-2; D gene uncertain. Germline V gene lookup returns CDR1 SSHAT and CDR2 FNYEAQ (reference sequence). V lost 4 bases, J lost 4 bases, and 7 bases lay in between. The CDR3 covers 13 residues. The DNA of the CDR3 is TGTGCCAGCAGCTCCGACCTCACCGGGGAGCTGTTTTTT. Residues: CASSSDLTGELFF.

This chain connects TRBV7-9 to TRBJ2-1; D possibly corresponds to TRBD2 (5 bases). The V and J ends lost 3 bases and 5 bases respectively, with 11 bases between them. CDR1 and CDR2 (germline): SEHNR, FQNEAQ (reference sequence). The CDR3 extends over 14 amino acids. CDR3: CASSFGAGHNEQFF. The CDR3 coding sequence is TGTGCCAGCAGCTTTGGCGCGGGCCACAATGAGCAGTTCTTC.

The DNA of the CDR3 is TGTGCCAGCGAGACTAGCGGGGGCTACAATGAGCAGTTCTTC. This translates into CASETSGGYNEQFF. This rearrangement joins TRBV25-1 to TRBJ2-5; 12 nucleotides align to TRBD2. The end of the DNA aligns better with TRBJ2-1, so the J call may be wrong. The V gene's germline CDR1 is MGHDK and CDR2 SYGVNS. The length of the CDR3 is 14 residues.

The chain couples TRBV27 to TRBJ1-5; weak D call: TRBD1 (5 bases). The length of the CDR3 is 16 residues. V was trimmed by 4 bases and J by 0 bases, leaving 13 bases between them. CDR1 is MNHEY, CDR2 SMNVEV, per germline (reference sequence). The CDR3 region has the DNA TGTGCCAGCAGTTCCGGGACCGATTATAGCAATCAGCCCCAGCATTTT. It translates to CASSSGTDYSNQPQHF.

The chain couples TRBV20-1 to TRBJ1-2, with D perhaps matching TRBD1 (6 bases). The CDR3 spans 16 residues. Germline CDR1 is DFQATT and CDR2 is SNEGSKA (reference sequence). Trimming cost V 7 bases and J 3 bases, with 24 bases left between them. CDR3 sequence reads: CSVDRRGRNSDYGYTF. CDR3 DNA sequence: TGCAGTGTCGACCGCCGGGGGCGCAATTCCGACTATGGCTACACCTTC.

The V and J genes are TRBV20-1 and TRBJ1-6; D is uncertain. The CDR3 contains 12 residues. Germline CDR1 and CDR2: DFQATT and SNEGSKA (reference sequence). V lost 5 bases to trimming and J lost 12 bases, with 14 bases between them. The CDR3 here is CSALAGYGPLHF. DNA of the CDR3: TGCAGTGCTTTGGCCGGGTATGGACCCCTCCACTTT.

Only a few counts were recorded for this clonotype. The rearrangement joins TRBV2 to TRBJ2-5, with D tentatively TRBD2 (5 bases). With 4 bases removed from V and 5 bases from J, the gap between germline ends came to 11 bases. CDR1 and CDR2 from the germline V gene are SNHLY and FYNNEI. The CDR3 is 13 amino acids. Here the CDR3 DNA reads TGTGCCAGCAGTGGAGACGGGGAGGAGACCCAGTACTTC. As protein: CASSGDGEETQYF.

This clonotype appeared a single time. An end of the junction does not agree with germline; a read error may underlie this. The rearrangement uses TRBV3-1 and TRBJ2-5, with 7 positions matching TRBD2. Looked up from germline, CDR1 is LGHDT and CDR2 is YNNKEL (reference sequence). The length of the CDR3 is 15 residues. The CDR3 coding sequence is TGTGCCAGCAGCCAAGGGACTAGGTGGGCAGAGGCCCAGTACTTC. Translated, it gives CASSQGTRWAEAQYF.

This chain connects TRBV6-6 to TRBJ1-2; 8 bases agree with TRBD1. Germline loops: CDR1 MNHNY, CDR2 SVGAGI (reference sequence). The length of the CDR3 is 16 residues. The junction had 11 bases not matched to a gene; V was cut back by 5 bases and J by 3 bases. DNA for the CDR3: TGTGCCAGCAGTGGTATCAGGGGGCTCTATGACTATGGCTACACCTTC. Translated, it gives CASSGIRGLYDYGYTF.

This clonotype was recorded a few times. CDR3 sequence (DNA): TGTGCCAGCAGTGATGTAAGAGGGGCCAATGAGCAGTTCTTC. Translating it yields CASSDVRGANEQFF. V gene TRBV25-1 combines with J gene TRBJ2-1, with D perhaps given as TRBD1 or TRBD2 (5 bases each). The germline V gene has CDR1 MGHDK and CDR2 SYGVNS. V was cut by 3 bases and J by 6 bases, with 12 bases left in between. The CDR3 loop spans 14 amino acids.

The gene calls are TRBV3-1 and TRBJ2-5; 13 nucleotides agree with TRBD2. This CDR3 is 18 amino acids long. The V and J ends lost 7 bases and 5 bases, in that order; junction bases with no gene match: 16. The germline gives CDR1 LGHDT, CDR2 YNNKEL (reference sequence). CDR3 amino acids: CASNPGLPGLAGWETQYF. The DNA of the CDR3 is TGTGCCAGCAACCCGGGGCTACCGGGACTAGCGGGATGGGAGACCCAGTACTTC.

V usage is TRBV12-3 or TRBV12-4 and J usage is TRBJ1-6, with D unresolved. Deletions cut 3 bases from V and 10 bases from J, with 13 bases between. This CDR3 has 14 residues. Written as DNA, the CDR3 is TGTGCCAGCAGTTTCTTAGAAGGGAGATCACCCCTCCACTTT. Its translation: CASSFLEGRSPLHF.